Below, one TCR beta chain is given with its context. Its target is unknown. This entry belongs to a study of PD-1 blockade in classical Hodgkin lymphoma. Study at large: Nivolumab dosing for patients was 3 mg/kg, administered intravenously every 2 weeks. Overall study results and limits: Diminished baseline TCR diversity has been reported in newly diagnosed patients relative to healthy donors. Complete responders' baseline diversity resembled that of newly diagnosed patients. Reasons behind the repertoire differences stay unclear, perhaps disease activity or earlier therapy.

The trim removed 0 bases at V and 4 bases at J, leaving 9 bases unmatched. Per the germline V gene, CDR1 is KGHSH and CDR2 is LQKENI. The CDR3 has 17 amino acids. Method: immunoSEQ multiplex PCR; TCRdb's copy keeps in-frame clones and lacks some. This table has 25,000 to 35,000 clones, around 70% appearing once. Time point noted: cycle 4 day 1 (C4D1), after more than five weeks of nivolumab. Every single patient, without exception, relapsed after autologous stem cell transplantation, and brentuximab vedotin exposure varied. This TCR came from a human donor with classical Hodgkin lymphoma. V is TRBV18 and J is TRBJ2-4; 7 bases agree with TRBD2. The input for sequencing was peripheral blood mononuclear cells (PBMCs), taken before the fourth cycle of nivolumab. CDR3 sequence (DNA): TGTGCCAGCTCACCACCGCTGGTGGGAGGGTCTAAAAACATTCAGTACTTC. This translates into CASSPPLVGGSKNIQYF.